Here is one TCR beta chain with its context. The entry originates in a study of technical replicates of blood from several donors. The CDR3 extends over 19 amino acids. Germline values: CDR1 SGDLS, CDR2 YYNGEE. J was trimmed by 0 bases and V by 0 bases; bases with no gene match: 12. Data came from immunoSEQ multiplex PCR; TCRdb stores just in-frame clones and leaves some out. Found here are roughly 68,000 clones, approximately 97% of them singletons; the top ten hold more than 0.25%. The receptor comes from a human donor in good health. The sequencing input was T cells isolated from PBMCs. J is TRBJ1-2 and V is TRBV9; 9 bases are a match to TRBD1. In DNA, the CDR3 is TGTGCCAGCAGCGTAGAGGGGGGACAGGGATCTATTTCTAACTATGGCTACACCTTC. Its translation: CASSVEGGQGSISNYGYTF. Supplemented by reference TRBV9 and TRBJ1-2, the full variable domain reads DSGVTQTPKHLITATGQRVTLRCSPRSGDLSVYWYQQSLDQGLQFLIQYYNGEERAKGNILERFSAQQFPDLHSELNLSSLELGDSALYFCASSVEGGQGSISNYGYTFGSGTRLTVV.